This is a list of T cell receptor beta chains from one sample in a study of shared clonotypes between healthy human individuals. Clones were read by immunoSEQ multiplex PCR, and TCRdb kept only the in-frame ones, dropping some. The sample yields 2,500,000 or so clones, approximately 94% seen once. The sequencing sample was made of naive CD4+ T cells sorted from blood. Source of these receptors: a man younger than 35 in good health. CDR3s include the opening cysteine and the closing phenylalanine or tryptophan. A D gene is named only where the DNA matches it firmly. Rows give clone size only sometimes, using once, few, many, or a class for an expanded clone.

j_call,clone_size,d_call,v_call,cdr3_aa,cdr3_nt
TRBJ2-1,-,TRBD2,TRBV4-1,CASSLGLADYNEQFF,TGCGCCAGCAGCCTCGGACTAGCTGATTACAATGAGCAGTTCTTC
TRBJ1-1,once,-,TRBV5-1,CASSLDPGNTEAFF,TGCGCCAGCAGCTTGGATCCGGGTAACACTGAAGCTTTCTTT
TRBJ2-7,-,TRBD1,TRBV2,CASRGDRLLLSYEQYF,TGTGCCAGCAGGGGGGACAGGCTCCTTTTATCCTACGAGCAGTACTTC
TRBJ1-5,-,-,TRBV28,CASPERGGNQPQHF,TGTGCCAGCCCTGAGAGGGGAGGCAATCAGCCCCAGCATTTT
TRBJ2-3,-,-,TRBV28,CASSERATDTQYF,TGTGCCAGCAGTGAACGGGCCACAGATACGCAGTATTTT
TRBJ1-4,-,-,TRBV10-3,CAISETPKPGSNEKLFF,TGTGCCATCAGTGAGACGCCGAAACCAGGGTCTAATGAAAAACTGTTTTTT
TRBJ2-5,-,-,TRBV19,CASSAGLPGEGTQYF,TGTGCCAGTAGTGCGGGACTCCCTGGGGAAGGGACCCAGTACTTC
TRBJ1-1,-,-,TRBV5-1,CASSLFSQSNTEAFF,TGCGCCAGCAGCTTGTTTAGTCAGAGTAACACTGAAGCTTTCTTT
TRBJ2-3,-,-,TRBV6-1,CASSEAGRDTDTQYF,TGTGCCAGCAGTGAAGCTGGGCGAGACACAGATACGCAGTATTTT
TRBJ1-6,-,-,TRBV29-1,CSVETVIRYNSPLHF,TGCAGCGTTGAGACAGTCATCCGCTATAATTCACCCCTCCACTTT
TRBJ2-3,-,TRBD1,TRBV28,CASSPAGRQGTSTDTQYF,TGTGCCAGCAGTCCCGCGGGACGACAGGGGACTAGCACAGATACGCAGTATTTT
TRBJ2-3,-,-,TRBV7-8,CASSLGLADTQYF,TGTGCCAGCAGCTTAGGGCTAGCAGATACGCAGTATTTT
TRBJ2-7,-,-,TRBV7-2,CASSTRGEVGRAEQYF,TGTGCCAGCAGCACCAGGGGGGAGGTTGGGCGGGCCGAGCAGTACTTC
TRBJ1-5,-,TRBD1,TRBV7-9,CASSAGQGGWSNQPQHF,TGTGCCAGCAGCGCCGGACAGGGAGGTTGGTCAAATCAGCCCCAGCATTTT
TRBJ2-5,-,-,TRBV28,CASSLGWWEVGQETQYF,TGTGCCAGCAGTTTAGGGTGGTGGGAAGTTGGTCAAGAGACCCAGTACTTC
TRBJ1-5,-,-,TRBV2,CASSGVEGNQPQHF,TGTGCCAGCAGTGGCGTTGAGGGAAATCAGCCCCAGCATTTT
TRBJ1-4,-,-,TRBV6-6,CASSYSDAGDRGKLFF,TGTGCCAGCAGTTACTCGGATGCAGGGGATCGGGGAAAACTGTTTTTT
TRBJ1-1,-,-,TRBV9,CASSVAGQNTEAFF,TGTGCCAGCAGCGTAGCTGGACAGAACACTGAAGCTTTCTTT
TRBJ1-2,-,-,TRBV6-5,CASSYMFGYTF,TGTGCCAGCAGTTATATGTTCGGCTACACCTTC
TRBJ2-1,-,TRBD1,TRBV27,CASRRLPGQGYNEQFF,TGTGCCAGCAGACGTCTCCCGGGACAGGGTTACAATGAGCAGTTCTTC
TRBJ1-3,-,-,TRBV19,CASYENTIYF,TGTGCGTCTTACGAAAACACCATATATTTT